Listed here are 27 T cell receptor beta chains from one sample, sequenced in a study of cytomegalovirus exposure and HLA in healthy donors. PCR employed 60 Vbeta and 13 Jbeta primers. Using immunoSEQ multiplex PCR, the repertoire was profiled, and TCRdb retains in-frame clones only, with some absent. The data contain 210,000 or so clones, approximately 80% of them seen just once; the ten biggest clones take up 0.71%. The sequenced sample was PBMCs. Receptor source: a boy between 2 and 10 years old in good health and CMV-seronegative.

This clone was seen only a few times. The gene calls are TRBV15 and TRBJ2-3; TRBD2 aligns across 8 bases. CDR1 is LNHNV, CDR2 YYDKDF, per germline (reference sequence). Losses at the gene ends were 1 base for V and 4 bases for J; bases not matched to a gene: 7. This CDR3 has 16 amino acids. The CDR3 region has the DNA TGTGCCACCAGCAGAGGGGACGGGGGGGCCCCAGATACGCAGTATTTT. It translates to CATSRGDGGAPDTQYF.

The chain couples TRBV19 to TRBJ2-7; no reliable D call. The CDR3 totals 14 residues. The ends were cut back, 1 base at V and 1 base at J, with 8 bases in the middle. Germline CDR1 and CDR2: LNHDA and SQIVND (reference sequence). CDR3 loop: CASSIGGTSYEQYF. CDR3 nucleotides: TGTGCCAGTAGTATAGGCGGTACTTCCTACGAGCAGTACTTC.

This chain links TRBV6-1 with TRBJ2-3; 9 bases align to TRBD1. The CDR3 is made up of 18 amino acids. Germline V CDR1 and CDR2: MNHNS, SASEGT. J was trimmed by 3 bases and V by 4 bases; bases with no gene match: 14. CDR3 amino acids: CASSVTGTGSGRTDTQYF. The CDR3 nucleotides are TGTGCCAGCAGTGTTACCGGGACAGGGAGTGGAAGAACAGATACGCAGTATTTT.

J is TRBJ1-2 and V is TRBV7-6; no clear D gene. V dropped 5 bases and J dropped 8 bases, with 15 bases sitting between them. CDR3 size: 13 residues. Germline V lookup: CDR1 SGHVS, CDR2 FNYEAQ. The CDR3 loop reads CASSLPGVKGYTF. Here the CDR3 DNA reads TGTGCCAGCAGCCTCCCCGGGGTCAAGGGCTACACCTTC.

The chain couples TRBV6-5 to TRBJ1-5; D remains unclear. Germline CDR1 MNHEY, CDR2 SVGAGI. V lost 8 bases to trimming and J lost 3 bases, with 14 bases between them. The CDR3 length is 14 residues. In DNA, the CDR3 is TGTGCCAGCCAGAGCCAGGATCCCAATCAGCCCCAGCATTTT. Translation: CASQSQDPNQPQHF.

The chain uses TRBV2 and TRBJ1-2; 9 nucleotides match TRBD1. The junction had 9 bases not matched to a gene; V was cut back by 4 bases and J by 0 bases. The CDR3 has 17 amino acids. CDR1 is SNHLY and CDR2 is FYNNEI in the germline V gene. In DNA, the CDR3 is TGTGCCAGCAGTGGACATTTGGACAGGGGTGCTAACTATGGCTACACCTTC. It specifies CASSGHLDRGANYGYTF. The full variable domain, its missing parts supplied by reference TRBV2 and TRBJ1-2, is EPEVTQTPSHQVTQMGQEVILRCVPISNHLYFYWYRQILGQKVEFLVSFYNNEISEKSEIFDDQFSVERPDGSNFTLKIRSTKLEDSAMYFCASSGHLDRGANYGYTFGSGTRLTVV.

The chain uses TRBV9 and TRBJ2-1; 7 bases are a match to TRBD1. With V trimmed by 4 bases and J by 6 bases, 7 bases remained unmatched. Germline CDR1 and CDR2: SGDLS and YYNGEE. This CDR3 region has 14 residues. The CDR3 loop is CASSLTGTVNEQFF. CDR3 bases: TGTGCCAGCAGCCTCACCGGGACAGTCAATGAGCAGTTCTTC.

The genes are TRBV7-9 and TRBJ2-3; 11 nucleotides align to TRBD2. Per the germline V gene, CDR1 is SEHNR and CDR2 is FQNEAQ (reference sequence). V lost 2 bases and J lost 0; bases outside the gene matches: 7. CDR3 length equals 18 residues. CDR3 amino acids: CASSLLTSGAHSTDTQYF. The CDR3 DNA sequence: TGTGCCAGCAGCTTACTGACTAGCGGGGCCCATAGCACAGATACGCAGTATTTT. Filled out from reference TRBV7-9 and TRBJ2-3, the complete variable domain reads DTGVSQNPRHKITKRGQNVTFRCDPISEHNRLYWYRQTLGQGPEFLTYFQNEAQLEKSRLLSDRFSAERPKGSFSTLEIQRTEQGDSAMYLCASSLLTSGAHSTDTQYFGPGTRLTVL.

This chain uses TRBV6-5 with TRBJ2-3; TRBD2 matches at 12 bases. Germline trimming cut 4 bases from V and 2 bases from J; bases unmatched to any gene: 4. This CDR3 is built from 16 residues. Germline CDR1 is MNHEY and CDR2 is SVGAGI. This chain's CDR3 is CASSFTSGGTTDTQYF. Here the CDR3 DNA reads TGTGCCAGCAGTTTTACTAGCGGGGGGACCACAGATACGCAGTATTTT.

The CDR3 loop is CASSVAPTYNQPQHF. In DNA, the CDR3 is TGTGCCAGCAGCGTAGCACCCACATACAATCAGCCCCAGCATTTT. The V gene is TRBV9, the J gene TRBJ1-5; D uncertain. The CDR3 runs to 15 residues. Germline lookup yields CDR1 SGDLS and CDR2 YYNGEE. Trimming took 0 bases from V and 3 from J, leaving 10 bases between them.

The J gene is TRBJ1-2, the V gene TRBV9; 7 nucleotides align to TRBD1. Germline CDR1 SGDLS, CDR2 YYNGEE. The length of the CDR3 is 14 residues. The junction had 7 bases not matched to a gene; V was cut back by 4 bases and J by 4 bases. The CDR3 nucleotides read TGTGCCAGCAGCCAGACAGGGAAGGGCTATGGCTACACCTTC. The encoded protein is CASSQTGKGYGYTF.

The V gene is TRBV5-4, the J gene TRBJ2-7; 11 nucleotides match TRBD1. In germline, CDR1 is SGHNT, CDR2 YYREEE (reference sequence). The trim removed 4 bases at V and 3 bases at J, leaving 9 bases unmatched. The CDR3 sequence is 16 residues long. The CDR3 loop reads CASSLPGQGGIYEQYF. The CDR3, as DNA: TGTGCCAGCAGCCTACCGGGACAGGGGGGTATCTACGAGCAGTACTTC.

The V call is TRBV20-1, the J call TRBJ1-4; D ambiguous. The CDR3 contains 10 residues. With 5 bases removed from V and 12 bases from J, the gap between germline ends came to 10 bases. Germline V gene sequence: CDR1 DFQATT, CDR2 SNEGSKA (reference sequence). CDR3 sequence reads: CSASDAELFF. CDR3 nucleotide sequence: TGCAGTGCTTCGGATGCGGAACTGTTTTTT.

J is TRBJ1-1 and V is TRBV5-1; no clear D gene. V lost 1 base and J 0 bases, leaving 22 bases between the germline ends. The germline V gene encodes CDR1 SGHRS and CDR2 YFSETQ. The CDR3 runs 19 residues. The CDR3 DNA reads TGCGCCAGCAGCTTGAAATCGGCGGGCCCCTACTCTATGAACACTGAAGCTTTCTTT. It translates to CASSLKSAGPYSMNTEAFF. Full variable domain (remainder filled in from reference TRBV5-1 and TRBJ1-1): KAGVTQTPRYLIKTRGQQVTLSCSPISGHRSVSWYQQTPGQGLQFLFEYFSETQRNKGNFPGRFSGRQFSNSRSEMNVSTLELGDSALYLCASSLKSAGPYSMNTEAFFGQGTRLTVV.

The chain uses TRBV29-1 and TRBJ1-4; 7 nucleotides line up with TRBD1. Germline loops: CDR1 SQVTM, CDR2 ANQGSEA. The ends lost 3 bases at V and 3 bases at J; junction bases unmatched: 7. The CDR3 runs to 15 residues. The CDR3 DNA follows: TGCAGCGTTGAGGGTAACAGGGGTTCTAATGAAAAACTGTTTTTT. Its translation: CSVEGNRGSNEKLFF.

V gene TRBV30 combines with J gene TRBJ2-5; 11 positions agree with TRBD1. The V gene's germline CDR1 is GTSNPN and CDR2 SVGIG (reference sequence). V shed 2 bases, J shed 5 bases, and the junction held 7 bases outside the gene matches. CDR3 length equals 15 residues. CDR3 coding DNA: TGTGCCTGGAGTCCCGGACAGGGGGCTTGGGAGACCCAGTACTTC. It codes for CAWSPGQGAWETQYF. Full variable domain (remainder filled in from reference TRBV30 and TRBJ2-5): SQTIHQWPATLVQPVGSPLSLECTVEGTSNPNLYWYRQAAGRGLQLLFYSVGIGQISSEVPQNLSASRPQDRQFILSSKKLLLSDSGFYLCAWSPGQGAWETQYFGPGTRLLVL.

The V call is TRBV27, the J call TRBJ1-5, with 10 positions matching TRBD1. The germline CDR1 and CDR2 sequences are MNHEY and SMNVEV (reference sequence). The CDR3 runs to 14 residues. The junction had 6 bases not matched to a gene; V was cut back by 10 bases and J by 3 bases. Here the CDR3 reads CATWDRGHNQPQHF. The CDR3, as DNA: TGTGCCACCTGGGACAGGGGTCACAATCAGCCCCAGCATTTT.

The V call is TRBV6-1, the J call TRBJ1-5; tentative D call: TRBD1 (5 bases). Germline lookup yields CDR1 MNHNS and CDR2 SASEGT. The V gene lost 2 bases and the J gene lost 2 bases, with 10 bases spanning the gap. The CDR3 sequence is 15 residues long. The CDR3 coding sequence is TGTGCCAGCAGTGAACCAAGGGGCGGCAATCAGCCCCAGCATTTT. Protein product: CASSEPRGGNQPQHF.

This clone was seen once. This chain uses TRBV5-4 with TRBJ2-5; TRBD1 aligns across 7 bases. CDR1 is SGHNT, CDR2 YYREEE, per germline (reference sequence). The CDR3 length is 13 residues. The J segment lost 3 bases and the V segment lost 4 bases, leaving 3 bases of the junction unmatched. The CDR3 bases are TGTGCCAGCAGCACGACAGGGAAAGAGACCCAGTACTTC. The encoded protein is CASSTTGKETQYF.

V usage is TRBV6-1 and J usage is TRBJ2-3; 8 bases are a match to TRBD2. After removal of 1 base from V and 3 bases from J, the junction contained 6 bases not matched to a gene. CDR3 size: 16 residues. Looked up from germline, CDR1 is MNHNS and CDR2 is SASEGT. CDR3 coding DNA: TGTGCCAGCAGTGAAGTTGGCGGGGGGCTGACAGATACGCAGTATTTT. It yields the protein CASSEVGGGLTDTQYF.

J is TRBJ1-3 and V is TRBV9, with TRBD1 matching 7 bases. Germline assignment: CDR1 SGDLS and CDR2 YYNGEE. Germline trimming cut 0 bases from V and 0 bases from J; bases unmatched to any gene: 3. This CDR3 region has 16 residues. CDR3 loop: CASSVGDRASGNTIYF. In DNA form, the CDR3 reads TGTGCCAGCAGCGTAGGTGACAGGGCCTCTGGAAACACCATATATTTT.

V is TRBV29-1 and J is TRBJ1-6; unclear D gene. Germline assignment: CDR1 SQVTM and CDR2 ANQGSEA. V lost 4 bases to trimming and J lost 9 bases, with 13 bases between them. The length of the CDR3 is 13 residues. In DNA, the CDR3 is TGCAGCGTTGCCAAGGGAGAGGGTTCACCCCTCCACTTT. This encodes CSVAKGEGSPLHF.

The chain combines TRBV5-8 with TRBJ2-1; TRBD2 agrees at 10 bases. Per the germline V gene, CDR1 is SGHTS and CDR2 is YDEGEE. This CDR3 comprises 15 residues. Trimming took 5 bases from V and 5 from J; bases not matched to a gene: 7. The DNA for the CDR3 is TGTGCCAGCAGGCAGCTAGCGGGAGTTCACAATGAGCAGTTCTTC. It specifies CASRQLAGVHNEQFF.

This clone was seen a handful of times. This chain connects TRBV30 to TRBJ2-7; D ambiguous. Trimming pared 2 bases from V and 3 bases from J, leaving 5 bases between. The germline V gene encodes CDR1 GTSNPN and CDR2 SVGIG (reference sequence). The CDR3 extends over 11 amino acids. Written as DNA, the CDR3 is TGTGCCTGGAGTTCGGGCTACGAGCAGTACTTC. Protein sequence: CAWSSGYEQYF. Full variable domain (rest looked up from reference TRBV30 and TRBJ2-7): SQTIHQWPATLVQPVGSPLSLECTVEGTSNPNLYWYRQAAGRGLQLLFYSVGIGQISSEVPQNLSASRPQDRQFILSSKKLLLSDSGFYLCAWSSGYEQYFGPGTRLTVT.

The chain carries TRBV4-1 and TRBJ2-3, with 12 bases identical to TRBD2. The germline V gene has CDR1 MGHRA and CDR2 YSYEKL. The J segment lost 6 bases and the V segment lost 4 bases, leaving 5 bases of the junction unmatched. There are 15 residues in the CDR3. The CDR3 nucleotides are TGCGCCAGCAGCCGGACTAGCGGGGACAAGGATACGCAGTATTTT. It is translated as CASSRTSGDKDTQYF.

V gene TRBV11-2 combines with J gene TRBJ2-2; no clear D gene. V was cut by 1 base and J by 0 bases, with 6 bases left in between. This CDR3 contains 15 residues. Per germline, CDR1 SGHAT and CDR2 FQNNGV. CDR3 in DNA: TGTGCCAGCAGCTTAGCTCAGGCGAACACCGGGGAGCTGTTTTTT. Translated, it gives CASSLAQANTGELFF.

The CDR3 DNA reads TGTGCTAGTGGTCCGACAACTAGCGGGCAGTTCTTC. It codes for CASGPTTSGQFF. This chain joins TRBV12-5 and TRBJ2-1; the match to TRBD2 covers 8 bases. The CDR3 contains 12 residues. Germline CDR1 is LGHNT and CDR2 is FRNRAP. Trimming removed 5 bases from V and 12 bases from J; junction bases left unmatched: 6.